This TCR beta chain emerged from a study of Graves' ophthalmopathy and Graves' hyperthyroidism. Researchers took RNA transcripts and amplified TCR beta CDR3 regions from them. First-round RT-PCR relied on HTBI primers, and a second-round multiplex PCR came next. TCRdb redid the calling of the multiplex PCR reads with MiXCR, one entry per CDR3 protein. The sample gives under 800,000 distinct CDR3 sequences, 20% to 25% of which show up once; approximately 6.9% is in the top ten. This CDR3 has 12 residues. CDR1 DFQATT and CDR2 SNEGSKA come from the germline V gene (reference sequence). The V gene lost 1 base and the J gene lost 6 bases, with 10 bases spanning the gap.

The V gene is TRBV20-1, the J gene TRBJ2-7; D call uncertain. The sample comprised peripheral blood. The clonotype comes from a woman between 18 and 29 years old with stable Graves' hyperthyroidism. Some clones in this sample may be carry-over from other donors' samples. The CDR3 sequence: CSARVFSPEQYF. DNA of the CDR3: TGCAGTGCTAGAGTATTTTCCCCCGAGCAGTACTTC.